This T cell receptor beta chain was recovered during a study of cytomegalovirus exposure and HLA in healthy donors. The study, taken as a whole, reports: For most TCR beta V segments, an earlier analysis put the productive rate at about 87% or about 30% of the time. In a later analysis, at a false discovery rate of 0.05, about 17,000 TCR beta sequences matched HLA alleles. Later, an analysis showed that TCR beta chains associated with HLA were more clonally expanded than others that were equally common.

V dropped 6 bases and J dropped 5; count of bases not matched to a gene: 12. The CDR3 length is 16 residues. Germline V gene lookup returns CDR1 MDHEN and CDR2 SYDVKM. Comments on this clone: What it binds is not known.

The PCR was carried out with 60 Vbeta primers and 13 Jbeta primers. The method was immunoSEQ multiplex PCR; TCRdb's version includes in-frame clones alone and lacks a portion of them. The sample has roughly 180,000 clones, about 75% seen once. The source material was PBMCs. The V call is TRBV28, the J call TRBJ1-1; 10 bases line up with TRBD1. The source of this sequence is a man aged 45-60 years in good health and CMV-seropositive. For the CDR3, the DNA is TGTGCCAGCAGCTCTATGGGCCGGGACAGGGGTACTGAAGCTTTCTTT. Translation gives CASSSMGRDRGTEAFF.